This paragraph reports one T cell receptor beta chain. Treatment reported: oral pan-JAK inhibitor, 5-10 mg twice daily. Cell sorting on a FACSAria was used to separate CD4+ and CD8+ T cells from the PBMCs. After isolation, RNA underwent reverse transcription to generate cDNA as the sequencing template. This table comes from immunoSEQ multiplex PCR, and its TCRdb copy is limited to in-frame clones, with some not included. The sample has approximately 200,000 clones, roughly 64% seen once. This record belongs to a study of CD8+ T cells in alopecia areata. The CDR3 length is 13 residues. The V end lost 6 bases, the J end lost 5 bases, and 11 bases lay between the germline ends. CDR1 and CDR2 (germline): LNHDA, SQIVND (reference sequence).

The sequenced sample was CD4+ T cells sorted from blood, obtained at week 24, from a patient treated with tofacitinib. This clonotype originated in a human donor with alopecia areata. The chain has TRBV19 and TRBJ1-5; possible D gene TRBD1, 6 bases. The CDR3 DNA reads as TGTGCCAGTAGAGGGGGGTTCGATCAGCCCCAGCATTTT. Protein product: CASRGGFDQPQHF.